This T cell receptor (beta chain) stems from a study of blood T cell repertoires in COVID-19. Trimming took off 2 bases at V and 5 bases at J, with 17 bases between the two ends. Germline V gene sequence: CDR1 SGHTS, CDR2 YDEGEE. The CDR3 consists of 15 residues. Using immunoSEQ multiplex PCR, the repertoire was profiled, and TCRdb retains in-frame clones only, with some absent. The table has approximately 230,000 clones, 86% seen once; the top ten hold over 2%. The gene calls are TRBV5-8 and TRBJ2-7; D may be TRBD2 (7 bases). The source of this sequence is a man aged 30-40 years who had recovered from COVID-19. Sequencing was done on a sample of peripheral blood. In DNA form, the CDR3 reads TGTGCCAGCAGCTTCGTTCGGGGGGCCGAAAACGAGCAGTACTTC. Its translation is CASSFVRGAENEQYF.